This T cell receptor (beta chain) came from a study of blood T cell repertoires in COVID-19. The protocol was immunoSEQ multiplex PCR, while the TCRdb copy is restricted to in-frame clones and leaves out a portion. The sample yields 250,000 or so clones, 83% seen once. Researchers sorted participants into cohorts using their self-reported clinical history. V lost 3 bases and J lost 1; bases outside the gene matches: 15. Germline values: CDR1 LGHNA, CDR2 YNFKEQ. There are 20 residues in the CDR3. Material for sequencing was PBMCs or T cells enriched from blood (not recorded which). This chain connects TRBV4-2 to TRBJ2-6, with 7 bases matching TRBD1. This clonotype originated in a woman aged 40-49 years who had been exposed to COVID-19. The CDR3 spells CASSHPRDRALQSGANVLTF. DNA of the CDR3: TGTGCCAGCAGCCATCCCCGGGACAGAGCACTCCAGTCTGGGGCCAACGTCCTGACTTTC.